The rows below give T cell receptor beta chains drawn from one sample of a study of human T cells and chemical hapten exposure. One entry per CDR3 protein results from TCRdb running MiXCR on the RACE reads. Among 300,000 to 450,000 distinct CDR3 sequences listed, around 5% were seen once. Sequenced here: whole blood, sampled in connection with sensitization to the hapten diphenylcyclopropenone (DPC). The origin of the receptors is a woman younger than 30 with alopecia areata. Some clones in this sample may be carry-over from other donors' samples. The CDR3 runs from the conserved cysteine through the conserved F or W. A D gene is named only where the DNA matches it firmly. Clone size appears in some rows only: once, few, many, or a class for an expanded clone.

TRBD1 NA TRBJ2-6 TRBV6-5 TGTGCCAGCAGTCCATATCGACAGGGGGCTGGGGCCAACGTCCTGACTTTC CASSPYRQGAGANVLTF
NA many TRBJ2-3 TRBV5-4 TGTGCCAGCAGATCCAGGACAGCCGAAGGCACAGATACGCAGTATTTT CASRSRTAEGTDTQYF
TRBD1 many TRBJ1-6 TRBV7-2 TGTGCCAGCAGAACCGGGACAGGGTTTTCACCCCTCCACTTT CASRTGTGFSPLHF
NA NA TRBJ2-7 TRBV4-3 TGCGCCAGCAGCCAAGGACGCGGAAGCTCCTACGAGCAGTACTTC CASSQGRGSSYEQYF
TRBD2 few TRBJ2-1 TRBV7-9 TGTGCCAGCAGCCTGGCGGGGGGCTTTACCTCCTACAATGAGCAGTTCTTC CASSLAGGFTSYNEQFF
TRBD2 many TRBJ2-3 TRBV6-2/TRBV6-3 TGTGCCAGCAGTTCGGGGGGGCTTAGCACAGATACGCAGTATTTT CASSSGGLSTDTQYF
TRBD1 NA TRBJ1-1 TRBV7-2 TGTGCCAGCAGCCCGAAGAAATGGGACAGGGAAGCTTTCTTT CASSPKKWDREAFF
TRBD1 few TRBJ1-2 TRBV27 TGTGCCAGCAGTTCATGGGACAGGGTTTCTGATGGCTACACCTTC CASSSWDRVSDGYTF
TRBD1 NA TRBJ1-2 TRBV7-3 TGTGCCAGCAGCTTAACTAAGACAGGGGATGGCTACACCTTC CASSLTKTGDGYTF
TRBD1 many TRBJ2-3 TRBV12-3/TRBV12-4 TGTGCCAGCAGTTTAATGACAGGGAAAGATACGCAGTATTTT CASSLMTGKDTQYF
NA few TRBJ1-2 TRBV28 TGTGCCAGCAGTCTTCGGCCCCTTTGGGGCTACACCTTC CASSLRPLWGYTF
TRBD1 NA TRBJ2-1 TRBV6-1 TGTGCCAGCGGAATAGAGGGGGCGAATGAGCAGTTCTTC CASGIEGANEQFF
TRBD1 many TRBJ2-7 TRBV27 TGTGCCAGCAGTTTAGGGACAGGGTCCTACGAGCAGTACTTC CASSLGTGSYEQYF
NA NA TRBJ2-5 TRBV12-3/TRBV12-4 TGTGCCAGCAGTTTGCCGGGCCCACAAGAGACCCAGCACTTC CASSLPGPQETQHF
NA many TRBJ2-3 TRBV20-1 TGCAGTGCTAGAGTGGGTGGGACAGATACGCAGTATTTT CSARVGGTDTQYF
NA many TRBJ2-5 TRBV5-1 TGCGCCAGCAGCTTGGGACGGCTCCAAGAGACCCAGTACTTC CASSLGRLQETQYF
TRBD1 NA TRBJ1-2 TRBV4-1 TGCGCCAGCAGCCCTTTAGGACAGGGGGGCGCGGGCTACACCTTC CASSPLGQGGAGYTF
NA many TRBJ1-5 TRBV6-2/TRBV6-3 TGTGCCAGCAGTTACTCGACCAGGGGCAATCAGCCCCAGCATTTT CASSYSTRGNQPQHF
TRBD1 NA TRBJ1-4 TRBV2 TGTGCCAGCAGTGGACAGGGCACGGATGAAAAACTGTTTTTT CASSGQGTDEKLFF
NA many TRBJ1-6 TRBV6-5 TGTGCCAGCAGTTACTCTTATAATTCACCCCTCCACTTT CASSYSYNSPLHF
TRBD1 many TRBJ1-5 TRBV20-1 TGCAGTGCTAGAGATCCCGGGACAGGGAAGGGGCAGCCCCAGCATTTT CSARDPGTGKGQPQHF
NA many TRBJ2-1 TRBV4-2 TGTGCCAGCAGAGAGGGCCTCCAGCGAAGTGAGCAGTTCTTC CASREGLQRSEQFF
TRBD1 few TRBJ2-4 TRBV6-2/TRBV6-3 TGTGCCAGCAGTCGGACAGGGGGAGCCAAAAACATTCAGTACTTC CASSRTGGAKNIQYF
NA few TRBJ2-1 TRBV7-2 TGTGCCAGCAGCACGGGAGACAATGAGCAGTTCTTC CASSTGDNEQFF
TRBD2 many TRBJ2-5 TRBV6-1 TGTGCCAGCAGAAGACTAGCGGGGTCCCAAGAGACCCAGTACTTC CASRRLAGSQETQYF
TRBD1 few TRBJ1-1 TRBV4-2 TGTGCCAGCAGCCAAGATCAGGGGGACGGGTTGGCTTTCTTT CASSQDQGDGLAFF
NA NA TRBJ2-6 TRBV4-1 TGCGCCAGCAGCCACCCGGCGGCAGGGCCGAGCTCTGGGGCCAACGTCCTGACTTTC CASSHPAAGPSSGANVLTF
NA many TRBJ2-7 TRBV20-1 TGCAGTGCTAACAGTGCCAGCTCCTACGAGCAGTACTTC CSANSASSYEQYF
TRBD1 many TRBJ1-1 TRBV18 TGTGCCAGCTCACCACCTGGGACAGGGGTGACTGAAGCTTTCTTT CASSPPGTGVTEAFF
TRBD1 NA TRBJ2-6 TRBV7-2 TGTGCCAGCAGATCCGGAGGGACAGGGTCTGGGGCCAACGTCCTGACTTTC CASRSGGTGSGANVLTF
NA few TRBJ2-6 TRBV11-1 TGTGCCAGCAGCTTAGATTCCCCTGGAGGGGCCAACGTCCTGACTTTC CASSLDSPGGANVLTF
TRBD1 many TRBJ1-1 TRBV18 TGTGCCAGCTCACCCACCGGGACAGGGGCAATCACGACTGAAGCTTTCTTT CASSPTGTGAITTEAFF
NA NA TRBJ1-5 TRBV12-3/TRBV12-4 TGTGCCAGCAGTTTCGCCCTGGACACAGGGATCCTGGTTGGCAATCAGCCCCAGCATTTT CASSFALDTGILVGNQPQHF
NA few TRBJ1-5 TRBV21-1 TGTGCCAGCAGCAAAGAAGAACGGGGTCAGCCCCAGCATTTT CASSKEERGQPQHF
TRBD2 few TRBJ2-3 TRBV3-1 TGTGCCAGCAGCCAAGATAGCGGGAGAGCCGATCGGCAGTATTTT CASSQDSGRADRQYF
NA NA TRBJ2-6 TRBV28 TGTGCCAGCAGTCCGTACCTTCAGGACAGCTCTGGGGCCAACGTCCTGACTTTC CASSPYLQDSSGANVLTF
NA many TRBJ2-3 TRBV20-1 TGCAGTGCTAGCGAGGGCGCAAAGGCAGATACGCAGTATTTT CSASEGAKADTQYF
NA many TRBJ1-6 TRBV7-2 TGTGCCAGCAGCCCTGAGGGTGTCGTTAATTCACCCCTCCACTTT CASSPEGVVNSPLHF
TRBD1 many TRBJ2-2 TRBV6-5 TGTGCCAGCAGTTACCCGAGGGACAGGCCAAACACCGGGGAGCTGTTTTTT CASSYPRDRPNTGELFF
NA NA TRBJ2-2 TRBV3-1 TGTGCCAGCAGCCAAGAAAGGGTCGCGAACACCGGGGAGCTGTTTTTT CASSQERVANTGELFF
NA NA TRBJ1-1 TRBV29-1 TGCAGCGTTGTTGGGGGGAACGAAGCTTTCTTT CSVVGGNEAFF
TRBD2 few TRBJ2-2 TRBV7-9 TGTGCCAGCCTCCCGGGGGGTCGAACCGGGGAGCTGTTTTTT CASLPGGRTGELFF
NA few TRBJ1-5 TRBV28 TGTGCCAGCACCCTTCGCGCCTGGCGGGGGGTCAATCAGCCCCAGCATTTT CASTLRAWRGVNQPQHF
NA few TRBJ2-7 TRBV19 TGTGCCAGTAGTTGGGCTAGCAGATCCTACGAGCAGTACTTC CASSWASRSYEQYF
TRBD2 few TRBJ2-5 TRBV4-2 TGTGCCAGCAGCCTCGGGAGCGGGGGGGCCTTGAAAGAGACCCAGTACTTC CASSLGSGGALKETQYF
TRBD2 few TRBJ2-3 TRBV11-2 TGTGCCAGCAGCCCTCCCCACCCTGGGGGGGAGGGGGATACGCAGTATTTT CASSPPHPGGEGDTQYF
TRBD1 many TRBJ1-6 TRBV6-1 TGTGCCAGCAGAGGGACAGGGCTTAATTCACCCCTCCACTTT CASRGTGLNSPLHF
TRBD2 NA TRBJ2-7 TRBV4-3 TGCGCCAGCAGCCAAAGGGACAGCGGGGGGCCCTACGAGCAGTACTTC CASSQRDSGGPYEQYF
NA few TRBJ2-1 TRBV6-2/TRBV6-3 TGTGCCGCACGGGGTAGCGGCTACAATGAGCAGTTCTTC CAARGSGYNEQFF
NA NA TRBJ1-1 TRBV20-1 TGCAGTGCTAGACCTGACTCCAACGCTGAAGCTTTCTTT CSARPDSNAEAFF
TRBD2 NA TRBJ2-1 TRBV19 TGTGCCAGTAGTATAAGACAGCGGGGAGGGGATGAGCAGTTCTTC CASSIRQRGGDEQFF
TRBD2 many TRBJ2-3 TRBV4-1 TGCGCCAGCAGCTGTAGACTAGCGAAAAGCACAGATACGCAGTATTTT CASSCRLAKSTDTQYF
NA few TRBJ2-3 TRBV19 TGTGCCAGTAGTATAGATCGCAGGGTGGAGGATACGCAGTATTTT CASSIDRRVEDTQYF
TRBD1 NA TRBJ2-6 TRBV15 TGTGCCACCAGCACCGCTTGGACAGGGAGTTCTGGGGCCAACGTCCTGACTTTC CATSTAWTGSSGANVLTF
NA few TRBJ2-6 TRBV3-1 TGTGCCAGCAGCCAAGTGGGTACTGGGGCCAACGTCCTGACTTTC CASSQVGTGANVLTF
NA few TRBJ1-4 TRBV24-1 TGTGCCACCAGTGATGCAGGGACAACTAATGAAAAACTGTTTTTT CATSDAGTTNEKLFF
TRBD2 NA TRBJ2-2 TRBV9 TGTGCCAGCAGCGTAGACACTAGCGTGGCCGGGGAGCTGTTTTTT CASSVDTSVAGELFF